The present TCR beta chain was sequenced within a study of blood T cell repertoires in COVID-19. The CDR3 length is 14 residues. V trimming: 9 bases; J trimming: 4 bases; junction bases outside the gene matches: 7. The V gene's germline CDR1 is MNHEY and CDR2 SVGAGI. Clones were sequenced by immunoSEQ multiplex PCR, and TCRdb holds only the in-frame ones, with some missing. Of 200,000 to 250,000 clones listed, about three quarters are singletons. Sample: peripheral blood. The clonotype was recovered from a woman between 65 and 79 years old with acute or convalescent COVID-19. The chain joins TRBV6-5 to TRBJ1-2; 11 bases match TRBD1. CDR3: CASRGTGGIYGYTF. CDR3 in DNA: TGTGCCAGTAGGGGGACAGGGGGTATCTATGGCTACACCTTC.